Below, one T cell receptor beta chain is given with its context. This entry comes from a study of blood T cell repertoires in COVID-19. Only in-frame clones appear in the TCRdb table, and some are missing; sequencing was by immunoSEQ multiplex PCR. Of some 120,000 clones listed, roughly 90% are singletons. Germline CDR1 KGHSH, CDR2 LQKENI. The CDR3 has 13 residues. V lost 3 bases to trimming and J lost 5 bases, with 10 bases between them. V and J are TRBV18 and TRBJ2-5, with a weak D call TRBD1 (6 bases). Sequencing was done on a sample of peripheral blood. The sequence derives from a man aged 45 to 65 with active COVID-19. The CDR3 DNA follows: TGTGCCAGCTCACCGGGACAACGGGAGACCCAGTACTTC. Amino acid sequence: CASSPGQRETQYF. The full variable domain, completed using reference TRBV18 and TRBJ2-5, is NAGVMQNPRHLVRRRGQEARLRCSPMKGHSHVYWYRQLPEEGLKFMVYLQKENIIDESGMPKERFSAEFPKEGPSILRIQQVVRGDSAAYFCASSPGQRETQYFGPGTRLLVL.